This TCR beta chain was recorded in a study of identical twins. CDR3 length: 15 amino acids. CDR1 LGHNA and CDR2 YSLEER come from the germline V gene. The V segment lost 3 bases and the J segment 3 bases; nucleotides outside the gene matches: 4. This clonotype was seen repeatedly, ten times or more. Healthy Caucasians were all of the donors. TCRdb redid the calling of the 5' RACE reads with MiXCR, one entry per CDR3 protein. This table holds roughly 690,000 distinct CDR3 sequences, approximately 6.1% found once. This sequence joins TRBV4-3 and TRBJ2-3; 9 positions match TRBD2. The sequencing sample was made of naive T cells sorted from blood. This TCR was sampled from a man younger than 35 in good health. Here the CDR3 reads CASSHPSGNTDTQYF. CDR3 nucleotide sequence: TGCGCCAGCAGCCACCCTAGCGGGAATACAGATACGCAGTATTTT.